This is a list of T cell receptor beta chains from one sample in a study of control samples from healthy donors and cancer patients. Sequenced by immunoSEQ multiplex PCR; TCRdb stores in-frame clones only, minus some. The top ten hold 4.5% to 7% of the sample, which has just over 80,000 clones, roughly 91% seen once. Sequencing was done on a sample of blood. These TCRs come from a man between 50 and 59 years old in good health. The CDR3 runs from the conserved cysteine through the conserved F or W. A D gene is named only where the DNA matches it firmly. Rows give clone size only sometimes, using once, few, many, or a class for an expanded clone.

size: .; V: TRBV10-3; J: TRBJ1-2; length: 14; D: .; DNA: TGTGCCATCAGTGAGTCGGGCCAGAACTATGGCTACACCTTC; CDR3: CAISESGQNYGYTF
size: .; V: TRBV2; J: TRBJ1-1; length: 14; D: .; DNA: TGTGCCAGCAAGACGCCCGAAGCGGACACTGAAGCTTTCTTT; CDR3: CASKTPEADTEAFF
size: .; V: TRBV29-1; J: TRBJ1-2; length: 13; D: .; DNA: TGCAGCGTTGAAGATTCCGGGGCTGGTGGCTACACCTTC; CDR3: CSVEDSGAGGYTF
size: .; V: TRBV19; J: TRBJ2-3; length: 15; D: .; DNA: TGTGCCAGTAGTATAGCGGGGGTTATCACAGATACGCAGTATTTT; CDR3: CASSIAGVITDTQYF
size: .; V: TRBV6-1; J: TRBJ1-5; length: 15; D: .; DNA: TGTGCCAGCAGTGAAAGTACGGGGGGAGCACAGCCCCAGCATTTT; CDR3: CASSESTGGAQPQHF
size: .; V: TRBV29-1; J: TRBJ2-2; length: 16; D: .; DNA: TGCTCCCTGGCCTTTGGGGGGGGCCCGGGGACCGGGGAGCTGTTTTTT; CDR3: CSLAFGGGPGTGELFF
size: .; V: TRBV21-1; J: TRBJ2-1; length: 15; D: .; DNA: TGTGCCAGCACGTGGACAGCCTACTCCTACAATGAGCAGTTCTTC; CDR3: CASTWTAYSYNEQFF
size: once; V: TRBV3-1/TRBV3-2; J: TRBJ2-3; length: 16; D: .; DNA: TGTGCCAGCAGCCAAGATCGCGCGGGGGCCACAGATACGCAGTATTTT; CDR3: CASSQDRAGATDTQYF
size: .; V: TRBV30; J: TRBJ1-1; length: 16; D: .; DNA: TGTGCCTGGAGTGTACCCGGGCCAGCGATGCACACTGAAGCTTTCTTT; CDR3: CAWSVPGPAMHTEAFF
size: .; V: TRBV7-9; J: TRBJ1-2; length: 16; D: TRBD1; DNA: TGTGCCAGCAGCCGGGACAGGGGCTCTTCTAACTATGGCTACACCTTC; CDR3: CASSRDRGSSNYGYTF